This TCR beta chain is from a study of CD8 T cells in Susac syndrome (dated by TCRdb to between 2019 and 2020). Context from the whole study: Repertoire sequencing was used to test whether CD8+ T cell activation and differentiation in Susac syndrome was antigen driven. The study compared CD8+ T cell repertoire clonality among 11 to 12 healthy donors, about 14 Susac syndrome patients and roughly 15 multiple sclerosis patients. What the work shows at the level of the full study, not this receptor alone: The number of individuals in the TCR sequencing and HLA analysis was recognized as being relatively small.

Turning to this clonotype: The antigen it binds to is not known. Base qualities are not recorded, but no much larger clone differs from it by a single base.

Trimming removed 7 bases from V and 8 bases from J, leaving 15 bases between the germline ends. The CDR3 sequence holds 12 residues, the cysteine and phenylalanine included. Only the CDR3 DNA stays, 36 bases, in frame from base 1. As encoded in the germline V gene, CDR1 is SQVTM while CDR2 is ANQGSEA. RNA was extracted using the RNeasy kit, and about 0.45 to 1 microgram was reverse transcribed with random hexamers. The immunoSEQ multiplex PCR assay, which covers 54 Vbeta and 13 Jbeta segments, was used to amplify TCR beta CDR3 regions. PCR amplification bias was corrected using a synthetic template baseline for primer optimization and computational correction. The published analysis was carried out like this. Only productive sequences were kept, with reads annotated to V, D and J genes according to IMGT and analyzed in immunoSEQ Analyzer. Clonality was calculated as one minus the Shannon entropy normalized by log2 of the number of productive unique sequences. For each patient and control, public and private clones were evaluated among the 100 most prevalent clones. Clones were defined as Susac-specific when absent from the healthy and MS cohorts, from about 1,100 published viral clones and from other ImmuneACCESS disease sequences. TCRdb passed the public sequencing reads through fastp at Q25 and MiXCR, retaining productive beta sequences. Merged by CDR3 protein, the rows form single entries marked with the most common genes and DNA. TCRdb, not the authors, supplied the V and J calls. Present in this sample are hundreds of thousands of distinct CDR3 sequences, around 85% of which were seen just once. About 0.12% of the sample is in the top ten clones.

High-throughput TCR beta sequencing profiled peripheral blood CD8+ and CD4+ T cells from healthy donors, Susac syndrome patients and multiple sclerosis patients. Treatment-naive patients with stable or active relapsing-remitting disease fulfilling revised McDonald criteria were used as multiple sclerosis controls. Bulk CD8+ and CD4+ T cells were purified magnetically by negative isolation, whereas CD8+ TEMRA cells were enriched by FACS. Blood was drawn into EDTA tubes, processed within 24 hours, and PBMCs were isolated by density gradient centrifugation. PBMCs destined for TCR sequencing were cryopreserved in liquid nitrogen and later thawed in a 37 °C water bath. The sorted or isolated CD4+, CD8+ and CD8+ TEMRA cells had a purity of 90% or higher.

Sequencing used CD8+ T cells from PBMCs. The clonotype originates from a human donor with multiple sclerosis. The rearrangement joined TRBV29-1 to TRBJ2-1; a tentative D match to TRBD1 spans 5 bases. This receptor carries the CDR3 CSAALQGYEQFF. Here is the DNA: TGCAGCGCCGCGCTTCAGGGTTATGAGCAGTTCTTC.